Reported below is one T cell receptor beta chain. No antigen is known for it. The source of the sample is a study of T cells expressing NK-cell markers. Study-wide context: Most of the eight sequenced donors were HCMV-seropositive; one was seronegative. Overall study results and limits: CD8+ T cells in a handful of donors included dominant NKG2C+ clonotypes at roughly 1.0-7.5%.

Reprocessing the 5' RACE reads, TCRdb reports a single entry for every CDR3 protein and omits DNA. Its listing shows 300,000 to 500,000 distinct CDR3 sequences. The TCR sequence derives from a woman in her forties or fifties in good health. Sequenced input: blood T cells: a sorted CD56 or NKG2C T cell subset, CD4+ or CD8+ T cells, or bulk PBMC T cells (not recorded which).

This chain's CDR3 is CASTFVVGAQETQYF. J is TRBJ2-5 and V is TRBV11-2; there is no DNA to check the TCRdb D call of TRBD1. Germline V gene data show CDR1 as SGHAT and CDR2 as FQNNGV. There are 15 residues in the CDR3.